The subject of this entry is one T cell receptor (beta chain). No antigen is known for it. The protocol was immunoSEQ multiplex PCR, while the TCRdb copy is restricted to in-frame clones and leaves out a portion. The sample carries fewer than 100,000 clones, roughly 84% recorded once. The data belong to a study of T cell responses to AZD1222 COVID-19 vaccine. General study points: Following two doses of AZD1222, Spike-specific TCR breadth and depth rose. Donors, mostly white British, included more females; clonal diversity was possibly underestimated. Nearly half of spike-specific TCRs reportedly go after variant regions that carry no mutations. At study baseline, merely more than 5 AZD1222 recipients were seropositive.

The CDR3 length is 14 residues. Trimming removed 2 bases from V and 8 bases from J; junction bases left unmatched: 3. From germline, CDR1 is KGHSH and CDR2 LQKENI. This sequence was found in an adult in good health. The V and J genes are TRBV18 and TRBJ2-1, with TRBD1 identical over 10 bases. Sequencing was performed on peripheral blood, taken on day 0 of AZD1222 vaccination. The CDR3 nucleotides are TGTGCCAGCTCACCAAGGGACAGGGGCGATGAGCAGTTCTTC. Amino acids: CASSPRDRGDEQFF.